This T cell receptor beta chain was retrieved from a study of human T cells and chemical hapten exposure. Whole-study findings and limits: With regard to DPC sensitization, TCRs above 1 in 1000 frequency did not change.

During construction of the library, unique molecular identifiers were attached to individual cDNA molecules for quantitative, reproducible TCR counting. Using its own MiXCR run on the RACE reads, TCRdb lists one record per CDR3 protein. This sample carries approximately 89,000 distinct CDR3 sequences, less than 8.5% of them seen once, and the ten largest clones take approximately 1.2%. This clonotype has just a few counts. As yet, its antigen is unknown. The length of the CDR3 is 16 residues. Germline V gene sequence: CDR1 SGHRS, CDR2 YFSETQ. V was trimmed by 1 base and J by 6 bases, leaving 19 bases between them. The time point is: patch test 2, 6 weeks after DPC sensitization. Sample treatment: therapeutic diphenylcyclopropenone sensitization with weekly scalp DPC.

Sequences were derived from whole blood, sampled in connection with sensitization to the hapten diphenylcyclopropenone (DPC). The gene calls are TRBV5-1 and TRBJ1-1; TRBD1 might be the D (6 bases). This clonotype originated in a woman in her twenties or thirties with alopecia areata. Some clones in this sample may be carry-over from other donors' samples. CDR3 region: CASSLPSTGKAPEAFF. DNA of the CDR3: TGCGCCAGCAGCTTGCCCTCTACAGGGAAAGCACCTGAAGCTTTCTTT.